Here is one TCR beta chain with its context. The record originates from a study of CD8+CD57+ T cells in acquired aplastic anemia. Patients included in sequencing had previously demonstrated CD8+CD57+ cell expansion by flow cytometry. Germline lookup yields CDR1 ENHRY and CDR2 SYGVKD. CDR3 length equals 14 residues. V trimming: 0 bases; J trimming: 9 bases; junction bases outside the gene matches: 4. Genomic DNA, serving as template, underwent TCR beta VDJ and CDR3 profiling. TCRdb reprocessed the reads via MiXCR and lists one record per CDR3 protein. The sample records under 200,000 distinct CDR3 sequences, about two thirds being singletons.

The specimen was sorted CD4+, CD8+, or CD8+CD57+ T cells (not recorded which) from PBMCs. The chain uses TRBV10-3 and TRBJ2-1, with 8 positions matching TRBD2. The origin of this receptor is a human donor with aplastic anemia. The CDR3 loop reads CAISESTSGSEQFF. In DNA form, the CDR3 reads TGTGCCATCAGTGAGTCGACAAGCGGGAGTGAGCAGTTCTTC.